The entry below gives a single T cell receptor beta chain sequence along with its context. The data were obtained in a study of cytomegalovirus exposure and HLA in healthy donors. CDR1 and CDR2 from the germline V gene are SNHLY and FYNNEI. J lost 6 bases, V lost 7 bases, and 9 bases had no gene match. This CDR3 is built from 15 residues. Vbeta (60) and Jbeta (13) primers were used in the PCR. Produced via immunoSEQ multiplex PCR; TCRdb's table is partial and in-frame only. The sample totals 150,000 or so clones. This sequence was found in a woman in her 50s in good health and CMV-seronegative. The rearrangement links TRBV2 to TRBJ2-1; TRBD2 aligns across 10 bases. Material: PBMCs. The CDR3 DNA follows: TGTGCCAGCAACCCTCGGACTAGCGGAAGCAATGAGCAGTTCTTC. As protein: CASNPRTSGSNEQFF.